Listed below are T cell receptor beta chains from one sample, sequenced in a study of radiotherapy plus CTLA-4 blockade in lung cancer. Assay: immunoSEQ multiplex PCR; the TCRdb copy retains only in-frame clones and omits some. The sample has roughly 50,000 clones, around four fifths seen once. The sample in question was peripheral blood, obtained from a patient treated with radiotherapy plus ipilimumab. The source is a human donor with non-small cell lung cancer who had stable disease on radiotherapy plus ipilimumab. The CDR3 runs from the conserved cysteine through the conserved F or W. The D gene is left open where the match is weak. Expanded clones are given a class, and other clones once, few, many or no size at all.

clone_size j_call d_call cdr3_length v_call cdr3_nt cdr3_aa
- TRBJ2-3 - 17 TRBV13 TGTGCCAGCAGCATCCTCCCGGGTAGCGCTCCCACAGATACGCAGTATTTT CASSILPGSAPTDTQYF
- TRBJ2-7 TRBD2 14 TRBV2 TGTGCCAGCAGTTATAGCGGGGCTGACTACGAGCAGTACTTC CASSYSGADYEQYF
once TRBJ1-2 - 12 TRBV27 TGTGCCAGCCCCGTTAGAGGGAATGGCTACACCTTC CASPVRGNGYTF
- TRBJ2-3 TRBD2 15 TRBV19 TGTGCCAGTAGTTCCTTAGCGGGAGGGTGGGATACGCAGTATTTT CASSSLAGGWDTQYF
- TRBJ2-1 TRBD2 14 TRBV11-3 TGTGCCAGCAGCCGGACTAGCGGGAGCAAGGAGCAGTTCTTC CASSRTSGSKEQFF
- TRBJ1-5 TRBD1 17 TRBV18 TGTGCCAGCTCACCTTCGACAGGGAATCAAATACGTCAGCCCCAGCATTTT CASSPSTGNQIRQPQHF
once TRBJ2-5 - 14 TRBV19 TGTGCCAGTAATGAGAGAAACTTCCAAGAGACCCAGTACTTC CASNERNFQETQYF
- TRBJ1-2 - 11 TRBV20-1 TGCAGTGCAACAGGGATCCAAGGCTACACCTTC CSATGIQGYTF
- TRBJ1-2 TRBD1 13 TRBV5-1 TGCGCCAGCAGTCGGGACAGGGAGGGCGGCTACACCTTC CASSRDREGGYTF
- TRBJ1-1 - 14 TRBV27 TGTGCCAGCAATCGCCAGGGCCCTAACACTGAAGCTTTCTTT CASNRQGPNTEAFF
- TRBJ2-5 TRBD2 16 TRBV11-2 TGTGCCAGCAGCTTAGCCCCAGCGGGAGTAGGAGAGACCCAGTACTTC CASSLAPAGVGETQYF
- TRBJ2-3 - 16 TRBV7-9 TGTGCCAGCAGCCTCCCGGGACAAATCTGGACAGATACGCAGTATTTT CASSLPGQIWTDTQYF
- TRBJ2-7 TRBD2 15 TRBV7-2 TGTGCCAGCAGCTCAGCGAGCGGGAGGGTTTACGAGCAGTACTTC CASSSASGRVYEQYF
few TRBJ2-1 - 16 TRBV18 TGTGCCAGCTCACCTTCAGCGGGTAGTTCTTACAATGAGCAGTTCTTC CASSPSAGSSYNEQFF
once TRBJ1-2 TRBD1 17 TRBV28 TGTGCCAGCAGTTCCCTAGTGGACAGGGACAGCGGCTATGGCTACACCTTC CASSSLVDRDSGYGYTF
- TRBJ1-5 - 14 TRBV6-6 TGTGCCAGCAGTATCGGGACTTCCAATCAGCCCCAGCATTTT CASSIGTSNQPQHF
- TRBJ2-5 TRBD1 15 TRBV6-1 TGTGCCAGCAGTGAAGCCGGGACAGCCAGGGAGACCCAGTACTTC CASSEAGTARETQYF
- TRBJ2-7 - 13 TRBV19 TGTGCCAGTAGTTTCCAGGGCTCCTACGAGCAGTACTTC CASSFQGSYEQYF
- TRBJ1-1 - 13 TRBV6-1 TGTGCCAGCAGTCAGGCCCGGAACACTGAAGCTTTCTTT CASSQARNTEAFF
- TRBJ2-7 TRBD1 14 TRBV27 TGTGCCAGCAGGCTGACCGGGACAGCCTACGAGCAGTACTTC CASRLTGTAYEQYF
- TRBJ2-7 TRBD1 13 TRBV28 TGTGCCAGCACTCGGGACAGGGGTCCCGAGCAGTACTTC CASTRDRGPEQYF
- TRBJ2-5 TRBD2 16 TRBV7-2 TGTGCCAGCAGCTTAGTTAGCGGGAGAGGCAAAGAGACCCAGTACTTC CASSLVSGRGKETQYF
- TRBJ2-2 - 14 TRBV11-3 TGTGCCAGCAGCCCCCTGCGGATGACCGGGGAGCTGTTTTTT CASSPLRMTGELFF
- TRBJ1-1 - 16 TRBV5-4 TGTGCCAGCAGCTTGGCCGCTCGGACAGCGAACACTGAAGCTTTCTTT CASSLAARTANTEAFF
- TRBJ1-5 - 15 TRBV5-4 TGCGCCAGCAGCGCACAGGGTAATCGGAATCAGCCCCAGCATTTT CASSAQGNRNQPQHF
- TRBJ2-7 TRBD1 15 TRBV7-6 TGTGCCAGCAGCCTAATTGCAGGGGGCGGCGACGAGCAGTACTTC CASSLIAGGGDEQYF
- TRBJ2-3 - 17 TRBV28 TGTGCCAGCAGTTCCCCCCGCGGAGCCGTTAGCACAGATACGCAGTATTTT CASSSPRGAVSTDTQYF
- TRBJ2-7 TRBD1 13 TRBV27 TGTGCCAGCAGTTTAAACAGGGGCTACGAGCAGTACTTC CASSLNRGYEQYF
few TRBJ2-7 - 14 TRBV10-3 TGTGCCGTCTCGAGCTTCGACACCTCCTACGAGCAGTACTTC CAVSSFDTSYEQYF
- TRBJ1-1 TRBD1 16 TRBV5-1 TGCGCCAGCAGCACCTCCGGGACAGGGGGGAACACTGAAGCTTTCTTT CASSTSGTGGNTEAFF
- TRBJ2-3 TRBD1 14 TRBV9 TGTGCCAGCAGCGTCGGGACAGTCACAGATACGCAGTATTTT CASSVGTVTDTQYF
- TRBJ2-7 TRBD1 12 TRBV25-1 TGTGCCAGCAGTGGGACAGGGCACGAGCAGTACTTC CASSGTGHEQYF
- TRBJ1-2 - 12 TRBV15 TGTGCCACCAGCCAGGTCTCCTATGGCTACACCTTC CATSQVSYGYTF
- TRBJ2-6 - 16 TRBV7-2 TGTGCCAGCAGCCCAACAGGCCCCTCTGGGGCCAACGTCCTGACTTTC CASSPTGPSGANVLTF
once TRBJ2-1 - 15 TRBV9 TGTGCCAGCAGCCGCGGGACAGTATTCGACAATGAGCAGTTCTTC CASSRGTVFDNEQFF
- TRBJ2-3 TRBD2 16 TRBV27 TGTGCCAGCAGTCCCGATAGCGGGAGGGCAACAGATACGCAGTATTTT CASSPDSGRATDTQYF
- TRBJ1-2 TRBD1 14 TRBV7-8 TGTGCCAGCAGCCGACGGGACAGGGCGTATGGCTACACCTTC CASSRRDRAYGYTF
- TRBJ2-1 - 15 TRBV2 TGTGCCAGCAGTGACTACTTTTACTCCTACAATGAGCAGTTCTTC CASSDYFYSYNEQFF
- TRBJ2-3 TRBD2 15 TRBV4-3 TGCGCCAGCAGCCCTAGCGGTCCGAGCACAGATACGCAGTATTTT CASSPSGPSTDTQYF
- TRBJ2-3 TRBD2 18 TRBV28 TGTGCCAGCAGTTCCATCCGGCGGGAGGGCCTTCGCACAGATACGCAGTATTTT CASSSIRREGLRTDTQYF
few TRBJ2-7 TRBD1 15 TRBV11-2 TGTGCCAGCAGCTATTACGGGACAGGGGGCTACGAGCAGTACTTC CASSYYGTGGYEQYF
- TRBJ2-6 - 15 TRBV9 TGTGCCAGCAGCCTACCGCTCTCTGGGGCCAACGTCCTGACTTTC CASSLPLSGANVLTF
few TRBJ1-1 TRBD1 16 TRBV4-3 TGCGCCAGCAGCCAAGAATTATCAGGGGGACACACTGAAGCTTTCTTT CASSQELSGGHTEAFF
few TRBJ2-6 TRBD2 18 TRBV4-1 TGCGCCAGCAGCTTCGGGAGGCAGGGAAACTCTGGGGCCAACGTCCTGACTTTC CASSFGRQGNSGANVLTF
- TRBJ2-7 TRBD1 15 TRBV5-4 TGTGCCAGCAGCTTGGGGGGACAGGCCACCTACGAGCAGTACTTC CASSLGGQATYEQYF
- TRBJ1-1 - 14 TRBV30 TGTGCCTGGAGTCCCTACAGGACATACACTGAAGCTTTCTTT CAWSPYRTYTEAFF
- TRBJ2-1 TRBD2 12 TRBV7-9 TGTGCCAGCAGCTCTTTAGCGGGAGATAGGCTCTTC CASSSLAGDRLF
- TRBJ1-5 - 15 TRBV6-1 TGTGCCAGCCGTTCCACCGGGGAGGGCAATCAGCCCCAGCATTTT CASRSTGEGNQPQHF
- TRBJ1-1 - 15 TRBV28 TGTGCCAGCAGCCTCCTTGAACAGTCTCAGGCTGAAGCTTTCTTT CASSLLEQSQAEAFF
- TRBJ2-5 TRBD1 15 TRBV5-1 TGCGCCAGCAGCTTGCTCGGGACAGTCCAAGAGACCCAGTACTTC CASSLLGTVQETQYF
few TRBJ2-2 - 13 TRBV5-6 TGTGCCAGCAGCTTGCCCTCCACCGGGGAGCTGTTTTTT CASSLPSTGELFF
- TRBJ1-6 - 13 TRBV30 TGTGCCTGGACAGGGTACTATAATTCACCCCTCCACTTT CAWTGYYNSPLHF
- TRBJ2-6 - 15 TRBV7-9 TGTGCCAGCAGCCGAGCTACAGGTGGGGCCAACGTCCTGACTTTC CASSRATGGANVLTF
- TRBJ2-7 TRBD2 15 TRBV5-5 TGTGCCAGCAGCTTGGATAGCGGGAGTGGGTACGAGCAGTACTTC CASSLDSGSGYEQYF
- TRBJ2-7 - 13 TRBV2 TGTGCCAGCAGGAGTAGCGGACCTAAAGAGCAGTACTTC CASRSSGPKEQYF
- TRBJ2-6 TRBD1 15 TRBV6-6 TGTGCCAGCAGTGACAGGGTAGGTAGGGCCAACGTCCTGACTTTC CASSDRVGRANVLTF